The 24 T cell receptor beta chains below come from one sample, sequenced in a study of blood T cells in healthy people across ages. Primed by a sample-barcoded 5' primer and a J-beta primer mix, a second PCR proceeded for about 6 to 12 cycles. TCRdb analysed the 5' RACE reads with MiXCR anew, one entry per CDR3 protein. The data show around 990,000 distinct CDR3 sequences, 35% to 45% seen once. The sequenced sample consisted of blood. These receptors were obtained from a young man in good health.

V gene TRBV20-1 combines with J gene TRBJ2-1; D is possibly TRBD1 (6 bases). CDR1 is DFQATT and CDR2 is SNEGSKA in the germline V gene (reference sequence). The CDR3 is 16 residues long. V lost 3 bases to trimming and J lost 7 bases, with 22 bases between them. The CDR3 region is CSARPKEDTQGNEQFF. In DNA, the CDR3 is TGCAGTGCTAGGCCCAAGGAGGACACCCAGGGGAATGAGCAGTTCTTC.

This chain uses TRBV3-1 with TRBJ1-5; 7 bases map to TRBD1. This CDR3 has 14 amino acids. The trim removed 4 bases at V and 6 bases at J, leaving 6 bases unmatched. CDR1 and CDR2 from the germline V gene are LGHDT and YNNKEL (reference sequence). CDR3 sequence (DNA): TGTGCCAGCAGCCGCGGGACAGACGCTCAGCCCCAGCATTTT. It translates to CASSRGTDAQPQHF.

This clonotype was counted only a few times. The rearrangement links TRBV20-1 to TRBJ2-1; D ambiguous. Matching the DNA end better, TRBJ2-7 makes the J call doubtful. CDR1 is DFQATT and CDR2 is SNEGSKA in the germline V gene (reference sequence). The CDR3 has 15 residues. The CDR3 sequence: CSARIIGLPYNEQYF. CDR3 DNA: TGCAGTGCTAGAATCATCGGCCTCCCCTACAATGAGCAGTACTTC.

The J gene is TRBJ1-1, the V gene TRBV6-2 or TRBV6-3; unclear D gene. Per the germline V gene, CDR1 is MNHEY and CDR2 is SVGEGT. The CDR3 runs to 12 residues. V lost 7 bases and J 1 base, leaving 7 bases between the germline ends. CDR3 DNA sequence: TGTGCCAGCACGGCCTCGAACACTGAAGCTTTCTTT. This translates into CASTASNTEAFF.

This clonotype was found a few times. This chain uses TRBV18 with TRBJ2-1; the D gene is possibly TRBD2 (5 bases). Trimming removed 0 bases at V and 5 bases at J, with 8 bases between. The CDR3 consists of 14 residues. Germline CDR1 is KGHSH and CDR2 is LQKENI. The CDR3 DNA reads TGTGCCAGCTCACCACCGTGGGGAGACAATGAGCAGTTCTTC. It encodes CASSPPWGDNEQFF.

The sample holds a few counts of this clonotype. V usage is TRBV10-3 and J usage is TRBJ2-5, with D possibly matching TRBD1 (5 bases). Germline assignment: CDR1 ENHRY and CDR2 SYGVKD. The CDR3 runs to 14 residues. V dropped 8 bases and J dropped 2 bases, with 15 bases sitting between them. The CDR3 sequence: CAISGAAHQETQYF. The CDR3 DNA follows: TGTGCCATCTCTGGGGCAGCCCATCAAGAGACCCAGTACTTC.

This clonotype was found a few times. The rearrangement joins TRBV20-1 to TRBJ1-4; D unresolved. V lost 3 bases and J 2 bases, leaving 16 bases between the germline ends. The CDR3 is 16 residues long. CDR1 is DFQATT and CDR2 is SNEGSKA in the germline V gene (reference sequence). The DNA for the CDR3 is TGCAGTGCTAGTTTTAACGAGGGCAGCACTAATGAAAAACTGTTTTTT. The encoded protein is CSASFNEGSTNEKLFF.

This clonotype was counted a few times. The chain links TRBV12-3 or TRBV12-4 to TRBJ1-1; no definite D call. Trimming stripped 3 bases from V and 0 bases from J, with 8 bases between. CDR3 length: 14 residues. This CDR3 reads CASSFYSMNTEAFF. The DNA for the CDR3 is TGTGCCAGCAGTTTCTACAGCATGAACACTGAAGCTTTCTTT.

The V call is TRBV20-1, the J call TRBJ1-4, with unresolved D. Per germline, CDR1 DFQATT and CDR2 SNEGSKA (reference sequence). The CDR3 is 13 residues long. V lost 0 bases and J 8 bases, leaving 10 bases between the germline ends. CDR3 region: CSARETIGEKLFF. Written as DNA, the CDR3 is TGCAGTGCTAGAGAGACCATTGGGGAAAAACTGTTTTTT.

This clonotype was detected a few times. The chain is built from TRBV7-3 and TRBJ2-3; no firm D call. The CDR3 consists of 16 residues. Germline V gives CDR1 SGHTA, CDR2 FQGTGA. With 4 bases removed from V and 1 base from J, the gap between germline ends came to 15 bases. The CDR3 loop is CASSSSRSPGTDTQYF. The DNA of the CDR3 is TGTGCCAGCAGCTCTTCGCGGTCACCCGGCACAGATACGCAGTATTTT.

This clonotype showed up just a few times. J is TRBJ1-2 and V is TRBV30, with D unclear. The CDR3 is 13 amino acids. Per germline, CDR1 GTSNPN and CDR2 SVGIG (reference sequence). Trimming removed 2 bases at V and 5 bases at J, with 12 bases between. CDR3 loop: CAWSTGPFYGYTF. The DNA for the CDR3 is TGTGCCTGGAGTACCGGCCCCTTTTATGGCTACACCTTC.

This chain uses TRBV7-2 with TRBJ2-1; 13 bases fit TRBD2. CDR1 and CDR2 from the germline V gene are SGHTA and FQGNSA. Trimming at V came to 3 bases and at J to 6 bases, leaving 5 bases not matched to a gene. The length of the CDR3 is 16 residues. CDR3 nucleotide sequence: TGTGCCAGCAGCTTCACCGGGACTAGCGGGATCAATGAGCAGTTCTTC. It codes for CASSFTGTSGINEQFF.

This clonotype has only a few counts. The V call is TRBV29-1, the J call TRBJ1-2; D might be TRBD1 (6 bases). The length of the CDR3 is 12 residues. From germline, CDR1 is SQVTM and CDR2 ANQGSEA. V gave up 3 bases and J gave up 8 bases, with 13 bases separating them. CDR3 DNA: TGCAGCGTTGAGGTACAGGGAGGGGGCTACACCTTC. Amino acid sequence: CSVEVQGGGYTF.

The chain combines TRBV9 with TRBJ1-2; D not resolved. The CDR3 covers 14 residues. Germline CDR1 SGDLS, CDR2 YYNGEE. V dropped 3 bases and J dropped 4 bases, with 13 bases sitting between them. The CDR3 sequence is CASSARQDPYGYTF. The CDR3 DNA follows: TGTGCCAGCAGCGCCAGACAAGATCCCTATGGCTACACCTTC.

The V gene is TRBV4-1, the J gene TRBJ2-1; D gene uncertain. CDR1 and CDR2 from the germline V gene are MGHRA and YSYEKL. There are 13 residues in the CDR3. The V end was cut by 2 bases, the J end by 10 bases, with 12 bases between. The CDR3 region has the DNA TGCGCCAGCAGCCAATTACGCTTTGGGGAGCAGTTCTTC. Translation: CASSQLRFGEQFF.

This sequence joins TRBV20-1 and TRBJ1-4, with D perhaps matching TRBD1 (5 bases). Looked up from germline, CDR1 is DFQATT and CDR2 is SNEGSKA (reference sequence). The CDR3 is 15 residues long. CDR3 sequence (DNA): TGCGGATCTGGGGGGACTCCGGAGGGGAATGAAAAACTGTTTTTT. Protein product: CGSGGTPEGNEKLFF.

The chain carries TRBV5-1 and TRBJ2-1, with 14 bases identical to TRBD2. The CDR3 has 18 residues. CDR1 and CDR2 (germline): SGHRS, YFSETQ. The V gene end was trimmed by 1 base and the J gene end by 4 bases; junction bases not matched to a gene: 7. The CDR3 bases are TGCGCCAGCAGCTTGCAGACTAGCGGGGGGGCTCGATACAATGAGCAGTTCTTC. Translation gives CASSLQTSGGARYNEQFF.

The V and J genes are TRBV6-1 and TRBJ2-1, with D possibly being TRBD2 (5 bases). The CDR3 loop spans 15 amino acids. V gave up 7 bases and J gave up 6 bases, with 19 bases separating them. CDR1 is MNHNS and CDR2 is SASEGT in the germline V gene. For the CDR3, the DNA is TGTGCCAGCATTGTTCTAGCAATTAGAGGCAATGAGCAGTTCTTC. Its translation: CASIVLAIRGNEQFF.

This clonotype was counted between two and nine times. The chain uses TRBV21-1 and TRBJ1-2. TRBV21-1 is tagged as a pseudogene. The CDR3 covers 16 residues. CDR3 sequence: CASSISNGGNNYGYTF. The CDR3 DNA reads TGTGCCAGCAGCATTTCGAATGGCGGGAATAATTATGGCTACACCTTC.

The chain recombines TRBV2 with TRBJ2-5; D may be TRBD2 (5 bases). The V gene's germline CDR1 is SNHLY and CDR2 FYNNEI. The CDR3 extends over 15 amino acids. V was clipped by 6 bases and J by 1 base, with 15 bases between them. CDR3 nucleotide sequence: TGTGCCAGCAGCCTTTTAGGAGGACCCCAAGAGACCCAGTACTTC. Its translation is CASSLLGGPQETQYF.

This chain connects TRBV19 to TRBJ2-3; 13 nucleotides align to TRBD2. The germline V gene encodes CDR1 LNHDA and CDR2 SQIVND (reference sequence). CDR3 length equals 24 residues. V shed 0 bases, J shed 0 bases, and the junction held 21 bases outside the gene matches. The CDR3: CASSIDPRGLAGAEDLISTDTQYF. The CDR3 nucleotides are TGTGCCAGTAGTATAGATCCCCGCGGACTAGCGGGGGCTGAGGATCTAATTAGCACAGATACGCAGTATTTT.

This clonotype has only a few counts. This CDR3 reads CASSFEAGGRNEQFF. The CDR3 bases are TGTGCCAGCAGCTTCGAAGCGGGGGGGCGGAATGAGCAGTTCTTC. The chain joins TRBV9 to TRBJ2-1, with 10 bases that match TRBD2. This CDR3 contains 15 residues. J lost 7 bases, V lost 4 bases, and 8 bases had no gene match. The germline CDR1 and CDR2 sequences are SGDLS and YYNGEE.

In this sample, this clonotype turned up a few times. This chain links TRBV6-6 with TRBJ2-1; 9 bases agree with TRBD1. The length of the CDR3 is 16 residues. V lost 5 bases to trimming and J lost 8 bases; unmatched junction nucleotides: 13. The germline gives CDR1 MNHNY, CDR2 SVGAGI (reference sequence). This chain's CDR3 is CASSQRQGGRLDEQFF. The CDR3 nucleotides are TGTGCCAGCAGTCAGCGACAGGGGGGCAGATTGGATGAGCAGTTCTTC.

The genes are TRBV29-1 and TRBJ2-3, with D maybe TRBD2 (6 bases). V lost 6 bases and J 4 bases, leaving 23 bases between the germline ends. This CDR3 region has 16 residues. From germline, CDR1 is SQVTM and CDR2 ANQGSEA. The CDR3 is CSVGGDGGGLADTQYF. The CDR3, as DNA: TGCAGCGTCGGGGGTGACGGAGGAGGCCTGGCAGATACGCAGTATTTT.